This entry concerns a single T cell receptor (beta chain). What it recognizes is unknown. The assay was immunoSEQ multiplex PCR, and TCRdb's table has in-frame clones only and misses some. The sample carries around 94,000 clones, roughly 84% recorded once. The data were taken from a study of OX40 agonist ivuxolimab in advanced cancers. In germline, CDR1 is GTSNPN, CDR2 SVGIG (reference sequence). The CDR3 consists of 12 residues. V was clipped by 5 bases and J by 4 bases, with 6 bases between them. General study findings and limits: Both CD4+ and CD8+ T cell populations in blood had undergone clonal expansion by week 6 at 0.1 to 3.0 mg/kg. The average count of expanded clones was higher among CD8+ T cells than among CD4+. Antigen specificity remained undetermined for the expanded peripheral T cells.

Autoimmune disease history or systemic immunosuppression meant exclusion. This sequence originates from an adult with an advanced solid tumor such as melanoma, head and neck, liver or kidney cancer. This rearrangement joins TRBV30 to TRBJ2-6; D remains unclear. This material consisted of CD4+ or CD8+ T cells sorted from blood, taken in a trial of the OX40 agonist ivuxolimab. The CDR3 sequence is CAWASGANVLTF. Here the CDR3 DNA reads TGTGCCTGGGCTTCCGGGGCCAACGTCCTGACTTTC.